The rows below give T cell receptor beta chains drawn from one sample of a study of shared clonotypes between healthy human individuals. Assay used: immunoSEQ multiplex PCR; TCRdb lists only in-frame clones, some missing. Seen here are millions of clones, around 95% observed once, and the top ten hold roughly 0.13%. The sample consisted of naive CD4+ T cells sorted from blood. The receptor source for this set is a young man in good health. Both conserved end residues are part of each CDR3. D genes are given only for firm matches. Size values are once, few and many counts, or a class for expanded clones, and some rows have none.

J: TRBJ1-3; size: NA; V: TRBV5-6; D: NA; DNA: TGTGCCAGCAGCACCAGTGTTCGGAGTTGGGATCGCACCATATATTTT; CDR3: CASSTSVRSWDRTIYF
J: TRBJ2-7; size: once; V: TRBV28; D: TRBD2; DNA: TGTGCCAGCAGTCCGATGAGGAGCGGGAGCTCCTACGAGCAGTACTTC; CDR3: CASSPMRSGSSYEQYF
J: TRBJ2-7; size: NA; V: TRBV11-2; D: NA; DNA: TGTGCCAGCAGCTTAATTACGGGACTCTCTAGCGTGCAGTACTTC; CDR3: CASSLITGLSSVQYF
J: TRBJ2-5; size: NA; V: TRBV4-3; D: NA; DNA: TGCGCCAGCAGTCGTGACAGGAGAAGGCAAGAGACCCAGTACTTC; CDR3: CASSRDRRRQETQYF
J: TRBJ1-2; size: NA; V: TRBV18; D: TRBD1; DNA: TGTGCCAGCTCACCCCTCGGACAGGAGGACACCTTC; CDR3: CASSPLGQEDTF
J: TRBJ2-3; size: NA; V: TRBV5-1; D: TRBD1; DNA: TGCGCCAGCAGCTTGGGAGGGACAGGGTCGACAGATACGCAGTATTTT; CDR3: CASSLGGTGSTDTQYF
J: TRBJ2-3; size: NA; V: TRBV5-6; D: TRBD1; DNA: TGTGCCAGCAGCGTTACAGGGGGAGATACGCAGTATTTT; CDR3: CASSVTGGDTQYF
J: TRBJ1-2; size: NA; V: TRBV30; D: TRBD1; DNA: TGTGCCTGGAGCCCCGACAGGGGAGCTGGCTACACCTTC; CDR3: CAWSPDRGAGYTF
J: TRBJ1-6; size: NA; V: TRBV2; D: NA; DNA: TGTGCCAGCAAAGTGACAGGCGGTCTTAATTCACCCCTCCACTTT; CDR3: CASKVTGGLNSPLHF
J: TRBJ2-7; size: NA; V: TRBV27; D: TRBD1; DNA: TGTGCCAGCAGTTTATCCGGGACAGGGACGGCCGAGCAGTACTTC; CDR3: CASSLSGTGTAEQYF
J: TRBJ1-3; size: NA; V: TRBV18; D: TRBD1; DNA: TGTGCCAGCTCACCGGGACAGCTTGCTGGAAACACCATATATTTT; CDR3: CASSPGQLAGNTIYF
J: TRBJ1-2; size: once; V: TRBV5-1; D: NA; DNA: TGCGCCAGCAGCTTGGACAGGAGCCTAGCTAACTATGGCTACACCTTC; CDR3: CASSLDRSLANYGYTF
J: TRBJ2-1; size: NA; V: TRBV9; D: TRBD2; DNA: TGTGCCAGCAGCGCCCTGGCGGGAGGCTACAATGAGCAGTTCTTC; CDR3: CASSALAGGYNEQFF
J: TRBJ1-6; size: NA; V: TRBV27; D: NA; DNA: TGTGCCAGCAAGCGGGGGAGCTCCTATAATTCACCCCTCCACTTT; CDR3: CASKRGSSYNSPLHF
J: TRBJ2-2; size: NA; V: TRBV4-1; D: TRBD2; DNA: TGCGCCAGCAGCCAAGTCCCTAGCGGGATTAACACCGGGGAGCTGTTTTTT; CDR3: CASSQVPSGINTGELFF
J: TRBJ2-5; size: NA; V: TRBV7-6; D: TRBD1; DNA: TGTGCCAGCAGCCCGGGGACAGCACAAGAGACCCAGTACTTC; CDR3: CASSPGTAQETQYF
J: TRBJ2-5; size: NA; V: TRBV6-5; D: NA; DNA: TGTGCCAGCAGTTACTTCGGCCAGGGAACCGGAGAGACCCAGTACTTC; CDR3: CASSYFGQGTGETQYF
J: TRBJ2-7; size: NA; V: TRBV7-2; D: TRBD2; DNA: TGTGCCAGCAGCTTAGAACCGGGAGGGTTATCCTACGAGCAGTACTTC; CDR3: CASSLEPGGLSYEQYF
J: TRBJ2-5; size: NA; V: TRBV27; D: NA; DNA: TGTGCCAGCAGTCCCGGGCCGTTATCCCAAGAGACCCAGTACTTC; CDR3: CASSPGPLSQETQYF
J: TRBJ2-1; size: once; V: TRBV5-1; D: NA; DNA: TGCGCCAGCAGCTTGGCGGCTAGTTATAATGAGCAGTTCTTC; CDR3: CASSLAASYNEQFF
J: TRBJ2-7; size: NA; V: TRBV19; D: TRBD2; DNA: TGTGCCAGTAGTATGGGACTAGCGGGGGCCTACGAGCAGTACTTC; CDR3: CASSMGLAGAYEQYF
J: TRBJ1-2; size: NA; V: TRBV5-1; D: NA; DNA: TGCGCCAGCAGCGTCAAGGTGGGGGCCGAGGGCTACACCTTC; CDR3: CASSVKVGAEGYTF
J: TRBJ1-6; size: NA; V: TRBV19; D: TRBD1; DNA: TGTGCCAGTAGTATCACGGGACAGGAAGCAGGAAGGTCACCCCTCCACTTT; CDR3: CASSITGQEAGRSPLHF
J: TRBJ1-1; size: NA; V: TRBV6-5; D: NA; DNA: TGTGCCAGCAGCCGGAACACTGAAGCTTTCTTT; CDR3: CASSRNTEAFF
J: TRBJ1-5; size: NA; V: TRBV30; D: TRBD1; DNA: TGTGCCTGGAGTTCTAGGACAGGCCTCAATCAGCCCCAGCATTTT; CDR3: CAWSSRTGLNQPQHF
J: TRBJ1-2; size: NA; V: TRBV28; D: TRBD1; DNA: TGTGCCAGCAGTTTTCCCTGGACAGGGAAGGGGAGCTACACCTTC; CDR3: CASSFPWTGKGSYTF
J: TRBJ1-3; size: NA; V: TRBV11-2; D: TRBD1; DNA: TGTGCCAGCAGCTTCCTACAGGGGGCCCTGCCTGGGGGAAACACCATATATTTT; CDR3: CASSFLQGALPGGNTIYF
J: TRBJ1-5; size: NA; V: TRBV18; D: TRBD1; DNA: TGTGCCAGCTCACCAACGACAGGGAACAATCAGCCCCAGCATTTT; CDR3: CASSPTTGNNQPQHF
J: TRBJ1-2; size: NA; V: TRBV6-1; D: NA; DNA: TGTGCCAGCAGTACTAGAAACTATGGCTACACCTTC; CDR3: CASSTRNYGYTF
J: TRBJ2-5; size: NA; V: TRBV5-4; D: TRBD2; DNA: TGTGCCAGCAGCCCAGGACTAGCGGGGGCCTCCCGCGAGACCCAGTACTTC; CDR3: CASSPGLAGASRETQYF
J: TRBJ1-1; size: NA; V: TRBV9; D: NA; DNA: TGTGCCAGCAGCGGGGGGTCCCACACGAACACTGAAGCTTTCTTT; CDR3: CASSGGSHTNTEAFF
J: TRBJ2-1; size: NA; V: TRBV28; D: TRBD2; DNA: TGTGCCAGCAGTTTACTGGCGGGGGGGAACAATGAGCAGTTCTTC; CDR3: CASSLLAGGNNEQFF
J: TRBJ1-1; size: NA; V: TRBV2; D: TRBD1; DNA: TGTGCCAGCGTAGACAGGGGGGGTATGAACACTGAAGCTTTCTTT; CDR3: CASVDRGGMNTEAFF
J: TRBJ2-1; size: NA; V: TRBV18; D: NA; DNA: TGTGCCAGCTCACCTCTGGCCAGGGGAGACTCCTACAATGAGCAGTTCTTC; CDR3: CASSPLARGDSYNEQFF
J: TRBJ2-7; size: few; V: TRBV27; D: NA; DNA: TGTGCCAGCGGCCCCCTCGGGGACATCTACGAGCAGTACTTC; CDR3: CASGPLGDIYEQYF
J: TRBJ1-5; size: NA; V: TRBV7-2; D: NA; DNA: TGTGCCAGCAGCTTAGTAAGGGGAAGAAATCAGCCCCAGCATTTT; CDR3: CASSLVRGRNQPQHF
J: TRBJ2-1; size: NA; V: TRBV2; D: NA; DNA: TGTGCCAGCAGGGGCCATGGCGTTGAGCAGTTCTTC; CDR3: CASRGHGVEQFF
J: TRBJ1-1; size: NA; V: TRBV6-5; D: NA; DNA: TGTGCCAGCAGACACCCAACAGGGAACGCTGAAGCTTTCTTT; CDR3: CASRHPTGNAEAFF
J: TRBJ1-2; size: NA; V: TRBV5-1; D: NA; DNA: TGCGCCACTGCGACGGAGGCTGGATATGGCTACACCTTC; CDR3: CATATEAGYGYTF
J: TRBJ1-5; size: NA; V: TRBV6-1; D: NA; DNA: TGTGCCAGCAGACGGACATATTCCCAGCCCCAGCATTTT; CDR3: CASRRTYSQPQHF
J: TRBJ2-5; size: NA; V: TRBV18; D: NA; DNA: TGTGCCAGCTCACCTCCACGGGGTGGCCAAGAGACCCAGTACTTC; CDR3: CASSPPRGGQETQYF
J: TRBJ1-6; size: once; V: TRBV30; D: NA; DNA: TGTGCCTGGAGTGCCCCCTGGACGGAGCTTAATTCACCCCTCCACTTT; CDR3: CAWSAPWTELNSPLHF
J: TRBJ1-5; size: NA; V: TRBV6-1; D: NA; DNA: TGTGCCAGCAGTGAACAGGGACACTTTAGCAATCAGCCCCAGCATTTT; CDR3: CASSEQGHFSNQPQHF
J: TRBJ2-5; size: NA; V: TRBV13; D: NA; DNA: TGTGCCAGCAGCTTAAATCCGGGGGAGACCCAGTACTTC; CDR3: CASSLNPGETQYF
J: TRBJ2-5; size: once; V: TRBV5-1; D: NA; DNA: TGCGCCAGCAGCTTGGGGGACACAACAGGGCGGGAGACCCAGTACTTC; CDR3: CASSLGDTTGRETQYF
J: TRBJ2-3; size: NA; V: TRBV9; D: TRBD1; DNA: TGTGCCAGCAGCACGAGGACAGGGGGCCCAGATACGCAGTATTTT; CDR3: CASSTRTGGPDTQYF
J: TRBJ1-1; size: NA; V: TRBV5-4; D: TRBD1; DNA: TGTGCCAGCAGCTACCTAACAGGGGCAACTGAAGCTTTCTTT; CDR3: CASSYLTGATEAFF
J: TRBJ2-1; size: NA; V: TRBV6-6; D: NA; DNA: TGTGCCAGCAGCCAACGACTAGGTAACTATGAGCAGTTCTTC; CDR3: CASSQRLGNYEQFF
J: TRBJ2-2; size: NA; V: TRBV10-3; D: TRBD1; DNA: TGTGCCATCAGCGACAGGGACCCACGGGACACCGGGGAGCTGTTTTTT; CDR3: CAISDRDPRDTGELFF
J: TRBJ2-7; size: NA; V: TRBV30; D: NA; DNA: TGTGCCTGGAGTCCCAGCCACGAGCAGTACTTC; CDR3: CAWSPSHEQYF
J: TRBJ2-5; size: NA; V: TRBV2; D: NA; DNA: TGTGCCAGCCAGGGCAGGGAGAGGGCCCAAGAGACCCAGTACTTC; CDR3: CASQGRERAQETQYF
J: TRBJ2-5; size: NA; V: TRBV18; D: TRBD2; DNA: TGTGCCAGCTCACCACCCCGCCTAGCGGGCGGAGAGACCCAGTACTTC; CDR3: CASSPPRLAGGETQYF
J: TRBJ2-7; size: NA; V: TRBV2; D: TRBD2; DNA: TGTGCCAGCCTGCGGGGGGTCCTCTCCTACGAGCAGTACTTC; CDR3: CASLRGVLSYEQYF